These 21 T cell receptor beta chains originate from one sample sequenced in a study of regulatory T cells in long-lasting Graves disease listed by TCRdb under 2021. Taken with the paper, the label for time point translates to: persistent/refractory GD, antithyroid drugs over 5 years with positive TRAb. For both TCR sequencing and RNA sequencing, RNA was extracted from PBMCs using TRIzol. The method was multiplex PCR. Reads for this sample came from an Illumina HiSeq 4000. CDR3 regions were amplified by Arm-PCR with iRepertoire HTBI primers to construct TCR beta libraries. In TCRdb, the public reads were trimmed at Q25 with fastp and aligned with MiXCR, with productive beta chains retained. Rows are combined by CDR3 protein, so each entry shows the most common genes and DNA. The sample data list about 450,000 distinct CDR3 sequences, and roughly a quarter of these were observed just once. The top ten hold roughly 28% of the sample.

Sequencing was performed on peripheral blood mononuclear cells (PBMCs), taken when the disease was refractory, from a patient treated with antithyroid drugs. The source of these receptors is a female donor with Graves disease.

This clonotype was found many times. The chain employs TRBV10-3 and TRBJ2-7; 8 bases align to TRBD2. V dropped 2 bases and J dropped 3; count of bases not matched to a gene: 6. This CDR3 has 15 residues. Germline V gene sequence: CDR1 ENHRY, CDR2 SYGVKD. In DNA form, the CDR3 reads TGTGCCATCAGTGAGACGCGGACTAGCAGCTACGAGCAGTACTTC. Its translation: CAISETRTSSYEQYF.

Ten or more counts support this clonotype. This chain uses TRBV28 with TRBJ1-5; tentatively, D is TRBD1 (6 bases). The CDR3 runs to 15 residues. Germline V gene lookup returns CDR1 MDHEN and CDR2 SYDVKM. V shed 10 bases and J shed 3 bases, with 19 bases lying between them. DNA of the CDR3: TGTGCCATCCAGGAAAATCAGGGGTACAATCAGCCCCAGCATTTT. Residues: CAIQENQGYNQPQHF.

Worth noting for this clonotype: A much larger clone differs by one base, so this may be a read error. The CDR3 is CASSAALEDKEKLFF. CDR3 DNA sequence: TGTGCCAGCAGTGCAGCTTTGGAGGACAAGGAAAAACTGTTTTTT. The chain recombines TRBV2 with TRBJ1-4; a weak D match, TRBD1 (5 bases). Trimming pared 4 bases from V and 8 bases from J, leaving 17 bases between. The CDR3 sequence is 15 residues long. Germline values: CDR1 SNHLY, CDR2 FYNNEI.

The rearrangement uses TRBV29-1 and TRBJ2-7; maybe TRBD2 (6 bases). The CDR3 loop spans 13 amino acids. Per germline, CDR1 SQVTM and CDR2 ANQGSEA. Trimming took off 5 bases at V and 0 bases at J, with 11 bases between the two ends. The CDR3, as DNA: TGCAGCGTTCTAGCGACGATCTCCTACGAGCAGTACTTC. Protein sequence: CSVLATISYEQYF.

The CDR3 spells CASSPWGTEAFF. CDR3 DNA: TGCGCCAGCAGCCCATGGGGCACTGAAGCTTTCTTT. The chain is built from TRBV5-1 and TRBJ1-1; no reliable D call. The germline CDR1 and CDR2 sequences are SGHRS and YFSETQ. There are 12 residues in the CDR3. The germline V and J ends were trimmed by 4 bases and 4 bases, with 8 bases remaining between them.

The gene calls are TRBV28 and TRBJ1-2; D remains ambiguous. Germline CDR1 is MDHEN and CDR2 is SYDVKM. This CDR3 spans 17 amino acids. Between the trimmed V and J ends, which lost 8 bases and 0 bases, there was a span of 22 bases. CDR3 sequence: CASSPGVAPSANYGYTF. CDR3 DNA sequence: TGTGCCAGCTCACCCGGGGTAGCTCCGTCGGCTAACTATGGCTACACCTTC.

This clonotype appeared many times. This chain joins TRBV11-3 and TRBJ2-5, with D unclear. This CDR3 has 13 amino acids. Germline CDR1 and CDR2: SGHNT and YENEEA. With 5 bases removed from V and 5 bases from J, the gap between germline ends came to 12 bases. As DNA, the CDR3 is TGTGCCAGCAGCCGAACCAGCCAGGAGACCCAGTACTTC. Residues: CASSRTSQETQYF. Full variable domain (remainder filled in from reference TRBV11-3 and TRBJ2-5): EAGVVQSPRYKIIEKKQPVAFWCNPISGHNTLYWYLQNLGQGPELLIRYENEEAVDDSQLPKDRFSAERLKGVDSTLKIQPAELGDSAVYLCASSRTSQETQYFGPGTRLLVL.

The chain combines TRBV4-2 with TRBJ2-7, with 12 bases matching TRBD2. In germline, CDR1 is LGHNA, CDR2 YNFKEQ. The V and J ends lost 1 base and 2 bases, in that order; junction bases with no gene match: 9. CDR3 length: 18 amino acids. The CDR3 nucleotides are TGTGCCAGCAGCCAAGCGATTATACTAGCGGGAGGAACCTACGAGCAGTACTTC. Encoded protein: CASSQAIILAGGTYEQYF.

This clonotype was seen at least ten times. V is TRBV5-1 and J is TRBJ2-2; maybe TRBD2 (5 bases). V shed 0 bases and J shed 4 bases, with 7 bases lying between them. Germline V gene lookup returns CDR1 SGHRS and CDR2 YFSETQ. The CDR3 length is 14 residues. The DNA of the CDR3 is TGCGCCAGCAGCTTGGGGGAGTCCACCGGGGAGCTGTTTTTT. It specifies CASSLGESTGELFF.

Turning to this clonotype: At one boundary the junction diverges from the germline segment, which might be a read error. The rearrangement joins TRBV6-1 to TRBJ2-7; 8 bases fit TRBD1. Germline V lookup: CDR1 MNHNS, CDR2 SASEGT. This CDR3 spans 14 amino acids. The CDR3 DNA reads as TGTGCCAGCAGAACCGGGACAGGACTGGGCGAGCGGTACTTC. It codes for CASRTGTGLGERYF.

The chain combines TRBV7-2 with TRBJ1-2; 9 bases fit TRBD1. The CDR3 sequence is 14 residues long. V lost 2 bases to trimming and J lost 6 bases; unmatched junction nucleotides: 4. Germline V gives CDR1 SGHTA, CDR2 FQGNSA. The CDR3 DNA sequence: TGTGCCAGCAGCTTAAGGGGGGACAGGGATGGCTACACCTTC. It encodes CASSLRGDRDGYTF.

The chain is built from TRBV3-1 and TRBJ2-2, with a weak D call TRBD1 (6 bases). V lost 1 base and J lost 1, with 10 bases in between. Germline V gene data show CDR1 as LGHDT and CDR2 as YNNKEL (reference sequence). The CDR3 extends over 16 amino acids. The CDR3 protein is CASSQGGRWNTGELFF. The CDR3 bases are TGTGCCAGCAGCCAAGGGGGGCGATGGAACACCGGGGAGCTGTTTTTT.

This chain uses TRBV20-1 with TRBJ2-7, with 7 bases fitting TRBD2. Germline V gene sequence: CDR1 DFQATT, CDR2 SNEGSKA (reference sequence). The CDR3 is 13 amino acids. The V and J ends lost 2 bases and 2 bases, in that order; junction bases with no gene match: 3. The CDR3 DNA reads TGCAGTGCTAGACTAGCGGCAACCTACGAGCAGTACTTC. Translating it yields CSARLAATYEQYF.

The sample holds a few counts of this clonotype. The genes are TRBV3-1 and TRBJ1-6; the D is unclear. CDR1 and CDR2 (germline): LGHDT, YNNKEL (reference sequence). Deletions cut 1 base from V and 10 bases from J, with 8 bases between. This CDR3 region has 13 residues. The CDR3 here is CASSQGVASPLHF. The CDR3 DNA is TGTGCCAGCAGCCAAGGGGTGGCCTCACCCCTCCACTTT.

The chain has TRBV7-9 and TRBJ2-6; D is undetermined. The CDR3 is 17 amino acids. CDR1 is SEHNR and CDR2 is FQNEAQ in the germline V gene (reference sequence). Trimming cost V 3 bases and J 1 base, with 13 bases left between them. DNA of the CDR3: TGTGCCAGCAGCTTTTCCTCCAGCTTTTCTGGGGCCAACGTCCTGACTTTC. The encoded protein is CASSFSSSFSGANVLTF.

The sample holds a few counts of this clonotype. The chain is built from TRBV3-1 and TRBJ2-2, with 8 positions matching TRBD2. This CDR3 has 14 residues. Germline CDR1 LGHDT, CDR2 YNNKEL (reference sequence). V gave up 6 bases and J gave up 7 bases; unmatched junction bases: 7. The CDR3 protein is CASRHAGGGGELFF. CDR3 bases: TGTGCCAGCAGGCATGCGGGAGGAGGCGGGGAGCTGTTTTTT. Variable domain in full (rest from reference TRBV3-1 and TRBJ2-2): DTAVSQTPKYLVTQMGNDKSIKCEQNLGHDTMYWYKQDSKKFLKIMFSYNNKELIINETVPNRFSPKSPDKAHLNLHINSLELGDSAVYFCASRHAGGGGELFFGEGSRLTVL.

As concerns this clonotype: This could be a read error, since a much larger clone is one nucleotide away. The gene calls are TRBV6-1 and TRBJ2-5; D not certain. V was cut by 1 base and J by 9 bases, with 9 bases left in between. The CDR3 is made up of 12 amino acids. Germline assignment: CDR1 MNHNS and CDR2 SASEGT. The CDR3: CASSEDIEAQYF. DNA for the CDR3: TGTGCCAGCAGTGAAGATATTGAGGCCCAGTACTTC.

This clonotype has a handful of counts. The rearrangement links TRBV7-9 to TRBJ1-1; no clear D gene. The germline V and J ends were trimmed by 0 bases and 2 bases, with 10 bases remaining between them. CDR1 and CDR2 from the germline V gene are SEHNR and FQNEAQ (reference sequence). This CDR3 region has 15 residues. The CDR3 region is CASSLADVYNTEAFF. The CDR3 DNA sequence: TGTGCCAGCAGCTTAGCCGACGTATACAACACTGAAGCTTTCTTT.

This clonotype was counted ten times or more. V gene TRBV3-1 combines with J gene TRBJ2-7; no clear D gene. The length of the CDR3 is 16 residues. The ends were cut back, 0 bases at V and 5 bases at J, with 17 bases in the middle. Germline-derived CDR1 and CDR2 are LGHDT and YNNKEL (reference sequence). Here the CDR3 reads CASSQEGRGRRHEQYF. The CDR3 DNA is TGTGCCAGCAGCCAAGAAGGACGAGGTCGGCGGCACGAGCAGTACTTC.

The chain is built from TRBV20-1 and TRBJ1-3; D is perhaps TRBD1 (5 bases). CDR3 length: 14 amino acids. In germline, CDR1 is DFQATT, CDR2 SNEGSKA (reference sequence). The ends were cut back, 5 bases at V and 0 bases at J, with 11 bases in the middle. CDR3 amino acids: CSAADTSSGNTIYF. CDR3 sequence (DNA): TGCAGTGCTGCGGACACGAGCTCTGGAAACACCATATATTTT.

The sample holds many counts of this clonotype. The genes are TRBV6-5 and TRBJ1-4; D unclear. CDR3 length equals 15 residues. The ends were cut back, 2 bases at V and 0 bases at J, with 7 bases in the middle. Germline CDR1 MNHEY, CDR2 SVGAGI. The CDR3 spells CASSYEGATNEKLFF. The CDR3 coding sequence is TGTGCCAGCAGTTACGAGGGAGCAACTAATGAAAAACTGTTTTTT.